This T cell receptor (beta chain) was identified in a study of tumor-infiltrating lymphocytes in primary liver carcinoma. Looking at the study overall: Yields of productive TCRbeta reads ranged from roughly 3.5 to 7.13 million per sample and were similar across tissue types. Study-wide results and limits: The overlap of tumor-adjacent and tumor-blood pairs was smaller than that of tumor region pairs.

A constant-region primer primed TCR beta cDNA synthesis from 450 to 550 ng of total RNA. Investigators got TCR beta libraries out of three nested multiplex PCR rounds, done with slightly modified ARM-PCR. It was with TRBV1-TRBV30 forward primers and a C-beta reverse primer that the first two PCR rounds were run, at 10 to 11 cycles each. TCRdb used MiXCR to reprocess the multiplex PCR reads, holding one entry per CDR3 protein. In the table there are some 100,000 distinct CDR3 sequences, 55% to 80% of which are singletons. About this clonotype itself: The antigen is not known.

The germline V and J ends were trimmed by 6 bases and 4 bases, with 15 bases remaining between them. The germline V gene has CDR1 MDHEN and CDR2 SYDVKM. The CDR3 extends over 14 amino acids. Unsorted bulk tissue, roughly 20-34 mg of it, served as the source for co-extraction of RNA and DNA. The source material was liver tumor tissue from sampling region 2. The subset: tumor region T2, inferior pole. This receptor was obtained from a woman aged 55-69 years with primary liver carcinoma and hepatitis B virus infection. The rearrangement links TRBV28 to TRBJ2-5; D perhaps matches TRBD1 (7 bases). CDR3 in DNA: TGTGCCAGCAGCCCCAGGGGGGCGGGAGAGACCCAGTACTTC. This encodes CASSPRGAGETQYF.